This entry is about one TCR beta chain. The antigen is not known. The data originate from a study of graft-versus-host responses after intestinal transplantation. As for the study in general: The transplants performed in recipients were multivisceral, liver-intestinal, or isolated intestinal. The recipients all started with anti-thymocyte globulin induction and then took tacrolimus and steroids for 2 to 3 years. General study results and limits: Researchers found peak circulating GvH clone levels linked to early post-transplant HvG declines. Among recipient marrow samples, GvH clones were found; some appeared first in ileum or blood.

Repertoires were generated with immunoSEQ multiplex PCR, while TCRdb's copy carries only in-frame clones and drops some. In the table there are around 39,000 clones, roughly 90% of which are singletons. The TCR was taken from a human patient who received an intestinal transplant, so some T cells may come from the graft donor. Sequencing was performed on PBMCs, taken 267 days after transplant.

The CDR3 DNA reads as TGTGCCAGCAGCCACCGACAGGGATCCCACAATGAGCAGTTCTTC. It codes for CASSHRQGSHNEQFF. The chain has TRBV7-9 and TRBJ2-1; TRBD1 matches at 7 bases. CDR1 SEHNR and CDR2 FQNEAQ come from the germline V gene (reference sequence). There are 15 residues in the CDR3. V shed 5 bases, J shed 5 bases, and the junction held 9 bases outside the gene matches.